Sequencing of this T cell receptor (beta chain) was carried out in a study of identifying expanded T cells in peripheral blood. During the collection period, no donor immune events like infections were recorded. This CDR3 is 12 amino acids long. CDR1 is MDHEN, CDR2 SYDVKM, per germline. The ends were cut back, 7 bases at V and 7 bases at J, with 11 bases in the middle. TCRdb keeps only in-frame clones here, not all; method: immunoSEQ multiplex PCR. Counted here are about 58,000 clones, approximately 89% occurring once; the ten biggest clones make up roughly 3.5%. The clonotype comes from a person between 18 and 75 years old in good health. The chain recombines TRBV28 with TRBJ2-1, with D unclear. The sequencing input was blood. The CDR3 DNA follows: TGTGCCAGCACCTGGTGGGGTAATGAGCAGTTCTTC. It specifies CASTWWGNEQFF. Full variable domain (rest looked up from reference TRBV28 and TRBJ2-1): DVKVTQSSRYLVKRTGEKVFLECVQDMDHENMFWYRQDPGLGLRLIYFSYDVKMKEKGDIPEGYSVSREKKERFSLILESASTNQTSMYLCASTWWGNEQFFGPGTRLTVL.